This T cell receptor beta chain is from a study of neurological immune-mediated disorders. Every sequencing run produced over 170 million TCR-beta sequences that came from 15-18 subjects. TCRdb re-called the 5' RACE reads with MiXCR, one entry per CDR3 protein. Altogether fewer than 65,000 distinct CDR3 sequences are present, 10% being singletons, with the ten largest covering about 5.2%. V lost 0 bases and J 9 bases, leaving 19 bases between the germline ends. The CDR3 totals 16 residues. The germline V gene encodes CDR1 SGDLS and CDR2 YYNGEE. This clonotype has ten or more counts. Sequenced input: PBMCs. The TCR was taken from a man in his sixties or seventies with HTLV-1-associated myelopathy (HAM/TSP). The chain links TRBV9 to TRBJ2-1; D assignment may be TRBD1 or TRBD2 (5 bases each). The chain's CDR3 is CASSVGGVGLQSEQFF. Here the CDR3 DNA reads TGTGCCAGCAGCGTAGGAGGGGTGGGGCTACAGAGTGAGCAGTTCTTC.